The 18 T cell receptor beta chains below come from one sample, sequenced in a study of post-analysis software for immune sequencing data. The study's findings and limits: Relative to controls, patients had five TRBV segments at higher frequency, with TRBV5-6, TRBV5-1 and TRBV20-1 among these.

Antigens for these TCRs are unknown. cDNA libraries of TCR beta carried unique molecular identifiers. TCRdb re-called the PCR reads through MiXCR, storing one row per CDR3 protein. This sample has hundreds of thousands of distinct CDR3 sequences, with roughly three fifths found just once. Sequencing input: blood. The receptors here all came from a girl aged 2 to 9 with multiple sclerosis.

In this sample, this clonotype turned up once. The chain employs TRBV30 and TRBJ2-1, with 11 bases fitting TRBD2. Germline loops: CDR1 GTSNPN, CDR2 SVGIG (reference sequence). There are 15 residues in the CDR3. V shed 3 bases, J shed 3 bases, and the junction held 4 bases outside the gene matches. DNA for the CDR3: TGTGCCTGGAGCGAGGGGACTAGCGGCTACAATGAGCAGTTCTTC. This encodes CAWSEGTSGYNEQFF.

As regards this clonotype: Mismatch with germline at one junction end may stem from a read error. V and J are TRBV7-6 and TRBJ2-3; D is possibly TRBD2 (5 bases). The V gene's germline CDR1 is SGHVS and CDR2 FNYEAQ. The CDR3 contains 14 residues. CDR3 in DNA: TGTGCCAGCAGCGACGGGATTAGCACAAATACGCAGTATTTT. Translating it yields CASSDGISTNTQYF.

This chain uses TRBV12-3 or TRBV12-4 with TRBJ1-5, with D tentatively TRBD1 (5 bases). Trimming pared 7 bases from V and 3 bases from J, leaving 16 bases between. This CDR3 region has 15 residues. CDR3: CASTSEGRINQPQHF. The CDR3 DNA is TGTGCCAGCACCTCAGAGGGACGGATCAATCAGCCCCAGCATTTT.

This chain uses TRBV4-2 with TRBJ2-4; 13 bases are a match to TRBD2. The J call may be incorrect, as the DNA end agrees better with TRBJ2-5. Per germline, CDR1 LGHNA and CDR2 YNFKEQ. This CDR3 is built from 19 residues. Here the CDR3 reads CASSPGTLTSGGRGETQYF. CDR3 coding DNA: TGTGCCAGCAGCCCTGGAACCCTGACTAGCGGGGGGCGGGGAGAGACCCAGTACTTC.

CDR3 coding DNA: TGTGCCAGCATCCTAGTGGAAGGGGTAGGGGGCTACACCTTC. Its protein is CASILVEGVGGYTF. This chain connects TRBV12-3 or TRBV12-4 to TRBJ1-2, with D possibly TRBD1 on 5 matching bases. The CDR3 extends over 14 amino acids. With 7 bases removed from V and 8 bases from J, the gap between germline ends came to 20 bases.

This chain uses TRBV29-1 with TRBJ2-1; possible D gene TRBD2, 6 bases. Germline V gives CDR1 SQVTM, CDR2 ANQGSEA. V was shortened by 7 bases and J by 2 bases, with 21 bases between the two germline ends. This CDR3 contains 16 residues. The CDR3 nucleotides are TGCAGCGGGTCCTCTGGGGGGAGGTTAGCCTACAATGAGCAGTTCTTC. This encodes CSGSSGGRLAYNEQFF.

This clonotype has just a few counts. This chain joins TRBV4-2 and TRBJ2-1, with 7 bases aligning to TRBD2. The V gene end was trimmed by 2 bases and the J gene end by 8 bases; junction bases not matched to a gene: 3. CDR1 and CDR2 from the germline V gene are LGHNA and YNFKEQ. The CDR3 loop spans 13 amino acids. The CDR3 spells CASSQPLADEQFF. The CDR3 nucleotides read TGTGCCAGCAGCCAACCCCTAGCGGATGAGCAGTTCTTC.

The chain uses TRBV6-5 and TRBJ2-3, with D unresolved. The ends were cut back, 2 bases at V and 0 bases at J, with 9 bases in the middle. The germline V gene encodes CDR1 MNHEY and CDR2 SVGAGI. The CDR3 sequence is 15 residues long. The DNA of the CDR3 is TGTGCCAGCAGTTACGAGAAGACTAGCACAGATACGCAGTATTTT. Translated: CASSYEKTSTDTQYF.

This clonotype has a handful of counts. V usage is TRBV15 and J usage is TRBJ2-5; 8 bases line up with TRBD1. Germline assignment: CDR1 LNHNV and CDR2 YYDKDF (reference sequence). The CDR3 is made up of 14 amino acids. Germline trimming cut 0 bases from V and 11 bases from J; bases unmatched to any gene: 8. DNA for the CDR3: TGTGCCACCAGCAGAGATTACGGGACAGGAGAGCAGTACTTC. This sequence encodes CATSRDYGTGEQYF. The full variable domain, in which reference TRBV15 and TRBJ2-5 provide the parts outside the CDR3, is DAMVIQNPRYQVTQFGKPVTLSCSQTLNHNVMYWYQQKSSQAPKLLFHYYDKDFNNEADTPDNFQSRRPNTSFCFLDIRSPGLGDTAMYLCATSRDYGTGEQYFGPGTRLLVL.

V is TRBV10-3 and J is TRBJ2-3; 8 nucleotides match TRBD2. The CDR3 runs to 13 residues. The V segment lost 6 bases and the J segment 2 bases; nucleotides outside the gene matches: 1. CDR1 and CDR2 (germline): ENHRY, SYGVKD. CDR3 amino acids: CAIRAGVTDTQYF. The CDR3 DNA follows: TGTGCCATCAGAGCGGGGGTCACAGATACGCAGTATTTT.

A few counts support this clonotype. The CDR3 DNA reads as TGCGCCAGCAGCCAAGTGGGGGCGCGTGATACGCAGTATTTT. Protein sequence: CASSQVGARDTQYF. The chain is built from TRBV4-3 and TRBJ2-3; weak D call: TRBD1 (6 bases). Trimming took off 1 base at V and 6 bases at J, with 11 bases between the two ends. The CDR3 sequence is 14 residues long. Germline loops: CDR1 LGHNA, CDR2 YSLEER.

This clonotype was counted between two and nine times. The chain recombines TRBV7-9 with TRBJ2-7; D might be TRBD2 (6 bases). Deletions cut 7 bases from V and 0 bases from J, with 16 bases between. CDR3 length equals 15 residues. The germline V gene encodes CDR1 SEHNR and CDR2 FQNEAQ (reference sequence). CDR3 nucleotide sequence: TGTGCCAGCATCCCACAGGCGGGAACCTCCTACGAGCAGTACTTC. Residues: CASIPQAGTSYEQYF.

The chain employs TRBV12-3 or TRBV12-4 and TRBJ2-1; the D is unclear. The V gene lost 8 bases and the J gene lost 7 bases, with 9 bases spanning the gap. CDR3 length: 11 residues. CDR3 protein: CASLVRNEQFF. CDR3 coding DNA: TGTGCCAGCCTTGTGAGAAATGAGCAGTTCTTC.

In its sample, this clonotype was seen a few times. The CDR3 loop is CASSSGLAGEETQYF. The CDR3 DNA reads TGTGCCAGCAGCTCGGGACTAGCGGGGGAAGAGACCCAGTACTTC. This chain uses TRBV7-9 with TRBJ2-5, with TRBD2 identical over 14 bases. The germline CDR1 and CDR2 sequences are SEHNR and FQNEAQ (reference sequence). The CDR3 covers 15 residues. V was pared by 4 bases and J by 3 bases, with 1 base of the junction left unmatched. Full variable domain (outside the CDR3, taken from reference TRBV7-9 and TRBJ2-5): DTGVSQNPRHKITKRGQNVTFRCDPISEHNRLYWYRQTLGQGPEFLTYFQNEAQLEKSRLLSDRFSAERPKGSFSTLEIQRTEQGDSAMYLCASSSGLAGEETQYFGPGTRLLVL.

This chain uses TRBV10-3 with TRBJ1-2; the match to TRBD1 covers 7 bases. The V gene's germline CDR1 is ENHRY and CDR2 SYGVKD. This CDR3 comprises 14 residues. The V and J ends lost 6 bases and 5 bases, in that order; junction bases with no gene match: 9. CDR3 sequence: CAISSRTGGYGYTF. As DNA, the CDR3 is TGTGCCATCAGCTCCAGGACAGGCGGTTATGGCTACACCTTC.

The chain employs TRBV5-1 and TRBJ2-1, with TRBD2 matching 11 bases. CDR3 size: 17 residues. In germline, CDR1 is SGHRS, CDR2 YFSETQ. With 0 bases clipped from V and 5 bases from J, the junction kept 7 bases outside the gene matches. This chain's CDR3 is CASSLVLAGDFNNEQFF. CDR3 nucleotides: TGCGCCAGCAGCTTGGTACTAGCGGGAGATTTTAACAATGAGCAGTTCTTC. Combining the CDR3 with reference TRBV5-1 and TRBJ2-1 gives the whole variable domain KAGVTQTPRYLIKTRGQQVTLSCSPISGHRSVSWYQQTPGQGLQFLFEYFSETQRNKGNFPGRFSGRQFSNSRSEMNVSTLELGDSALYLCASSLVLAGDFNNEQFFGPGTRLTVL.

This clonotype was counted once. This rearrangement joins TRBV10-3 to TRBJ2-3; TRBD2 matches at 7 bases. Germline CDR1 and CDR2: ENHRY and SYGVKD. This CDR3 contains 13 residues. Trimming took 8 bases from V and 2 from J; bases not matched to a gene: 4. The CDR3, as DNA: TGTGCCATCCAGGCGGGAGTCACAGATACGCAGTATTTT. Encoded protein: CAIQAGVTDTQYF.

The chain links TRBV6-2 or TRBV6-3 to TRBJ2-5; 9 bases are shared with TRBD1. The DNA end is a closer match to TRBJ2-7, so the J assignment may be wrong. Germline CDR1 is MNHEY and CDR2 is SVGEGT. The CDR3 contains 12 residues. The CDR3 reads CASSGQGIEQYF. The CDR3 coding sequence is TGTGCCAGCAGTGGACAGGGGATCGAGCAGTACTTC.